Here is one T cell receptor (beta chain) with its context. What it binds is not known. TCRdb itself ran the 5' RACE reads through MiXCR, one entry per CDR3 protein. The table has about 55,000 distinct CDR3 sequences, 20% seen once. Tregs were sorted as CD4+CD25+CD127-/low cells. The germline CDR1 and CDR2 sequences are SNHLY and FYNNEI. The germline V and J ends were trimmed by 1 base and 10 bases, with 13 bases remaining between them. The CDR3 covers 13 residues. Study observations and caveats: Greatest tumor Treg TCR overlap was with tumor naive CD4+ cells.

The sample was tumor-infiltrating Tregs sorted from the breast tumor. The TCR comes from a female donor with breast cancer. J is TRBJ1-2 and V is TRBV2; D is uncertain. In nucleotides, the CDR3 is TGTGCCAGCAGTGAAGTGACGTTCTATAACTACACCTTC. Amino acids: CASSEVTFYNYTF.